Listed here are 16 T cell receptor beta chains from one sample, sequenced in a study of Graves' ophthalmopathy and Graves' hyperthyroidism. Amplification from RNA transcripts yielded the TCR beta CDR3 regions. An opening RT-PCR round employed HTBI primers and preceded a second-round multiplex PCR. MiXCR, run by TCRdb on the multiplex PCR reads, gives a single entry per CDR3 protein. The sample lists hundreds of thousands of distinct CDR3 sequences; just over 40% were seen once. Sample: peripheral blood. Receptors were obtained from an adult man with Graves' ophthalmopathy.

At least ten counts were recorded for this clonotype. V usage is TRBV20-1 and J usage is TRBJ2-7; possibly TRBD1 for D (5 bases). Looked up from germline, CDR1 is DFQATT and CDR2 is SNEGSKA (reference sequence). The CDR3 is 11 amino acids. V dropped 5 bases and J dropped 4 bases, with 9 bases sitting between them. The CDR3 region is CSASRGYEQYF. CDR3 coding DNA: TGCAGTGCTTCAAGGGGTTACGAGCAGTACTTC.

This clonotype was observed at least ten times. The chain joins TRBV4-3 to TRBJ1-1; D uncertain. With 4 bases removed from V and 3 bases from J, the gap between germline ends came to 9 bases. The CDR3 is made up of 13 amino acids. Germline lookup yields CDR1 LGHNA and CDR2 YSLEER. CDR3 nucleotides: TGCGCCAGCAGCCCCCCAGGCGACACTGAAGCTTTCTTT. It translates to CASSPPGDTEAFF.

J is TRBJ2-3 and V is TRBV19; weak D call: TRBD1 (5 bases). CDR3 size: 15 residues. CDR1 LNHDA and CDR2 SQIVND come from the germline V gene (reference sequence). The V end was cut by 3 bases, the J end by 4 bases, with 14 bases between. CDR3 protein: CASSMGRLAPDTQYF. The CDR3 coding sequence is TGTGCCAGTAGTATGGGGCGGCTGGCCCCAGATACGCAGTATTTT.

There are many counts of this clonotype. The chain uses TRBV9 and TRBJ1-5; D remains ambiguous. The CDR3 consists of 13 residues. Trimming left V 0 bases short and J 5 bases short, with 6 bases between. Germline V gives CDR1 SGDLS, CDR2 YYNGEE. The CDR3 reads CASSVALDQPQHF. The CDR3 DNA reads as TGTGCCAGCAGCGTAGCTTTGGATCAGCCCCAGCATTTT.

V and J are TRBV29-1 and TRBJ1-1; D is possibly TRBD1 (5 bases). CDR3 length: 12 amino acids. Germline V gene lookup returns CDR1 SQVTM and CDR2 ANQGSEA. Trimming removed 8 bases from V and 0 bases from J, with 10 bases in between. The CDR3 DNA sequence: TGCAGCTTGGGACGGATGAACACTGAAGCTTTCTTT. Translation: CSLGRMNTEAFF.

Ten or more counts support this clonotype. The V gene is TRBV9, the J gene TRBJ2-5; no firm D call. The V end lost 0 bases, the J end lost 2 bases, and 8 bases lay between the germline ends. From germline, CDR1 is SGDLS and CDR2 YYNGEE. The CDR3 length is 14 residues. As DNA, the CDR3 is TGTGCCAGCAGCGTAGACCCAGGACAAGAGACCCAGTACTTC. Protein: CASSVDPGQETQYF.

V usage is TRBV28 and J usage is TRBJ1-5; possibly TRBD1 for D (6 bases). This CDR3 has 12 residues. Germline V gene lookup returns CDR1 MDHEN and CDR2 SYDVKM. V shed 11 bases and J shed 2 bases, with 10 bases lying between them. In nucleotides, the CDR3 is TGTGCCGGCAAGGGGGGCAATCAGCCCCAGCATTTT. Translated: CAGKGGNQPQHF.

This sequence joins TRBV10-3 and TRBJ1-5; 7 bases align to TRBD1. There are 13 residues in the CDR3. Germline values: CDR1 ENHRY, CDR2 SYGVKD. The junction had 7 bases not matched to a gene; V was cut back by 4 bases and J by 10 bases. The CDR3 loop reads CAISVSDRAPQHF. The CDR3 nucleotides are TGTGCCATCAGTGTCTCAGACAGGGCACCCCAGCATTTT.

This clonotype has only a few counts. This rearrangement joins TRBV10-3 to TRBJ2-7; TRBD1 matches 9 bases. CDR1 ENHRY and CDR2 SYGVKD come from the germline V gene. This CDR3 is 15 amino acids long. J gave up 0 bases and V 2 bases, and 2 bases lay outside the gene matches. This CDR3 is CAISEGTGSSYEQYF. DNA for the CDR3: TGTGCCATCAGTGAGGGGACAGGGAGCTCCTACGAGCAGTACTTC.

V is TRBV6-5 and J is TRBJ1-4; D uncertain. This CDR3 has 13 residues. The germline V gene has CDR1 MNHEY and CDR2 SVGAGI. The germline V and J ends were trimmed by 6 bases and 5 bases, with 10 bases remaining between them. This chain's CDR3 is CASSFAANEKLFF. CDR3 bases: TGTGCCAGCAGCTTCGCCGCCAATGAAAAACTGTTTTTT.

At least ten counts were recorded for this clonotype. The chain recombines TRBV20-1 with TRBJ1-2, with D perhaps TRBD1 (5 bases). This CDR3 is built from 12 residues. Looked up from germline, CDR1 is DFQATT and CDR2 is SNEGSKA (reference sequence). V lost 5 bases and J lost 4, with 11 bases in between. The CDR3 loop is CSAQEGIYGYTF. The CDR3 DNA reads as TGCAGTGCTCAAGAGGGGATCTATGGCTACACCTTC.

This sequence joins TRBV10-3 and TRBJ1-5, with TRBD1 identical over 10 bases. V lost 2 bases and J lost 7; bases outside the gene matches: 2. The CDR3 totals 14 residues. Germline V gene sequence: CDR1 ENHRY, CDR2 SYGVKD. CDR3 in amino acids: CAISERGQGQPQHF. The CDR3 nucleotides read TGTGCCATCAGTGAGCGGGGACAGGGGCAGCCCCAGCATTTT.

With regard to this clonotype: Since no conserved phenylalanine or tryptophan closes the CDR3, a read error is the likely cause. The chain couples TRBV12-3 or TRBV12-4 to TRBJ2-5; 9 bases line up with TRBD1. V shed 5 bases and J 4 bases; nucleotides not matched to a gene: 11. This CDR3 contains 16 residues. CDR3 nucleotide sequence: TGTGCCAGCAGTCAAGGGACAGGGACCCGTCGAGAGACCCAGTACGTC. Translating gives CASSQGTGTRRETQYV.

Concerning this clonotype: The junction does not match germline at one end; this may be a read error. The chain uses TRBV10-3 and TRBJ1-5; 7 bases agree with TRBD1. This CDR3 is built from 15 residues. The germline gives CDR1 ENHRY, CDR2 SYGVKD. CDR3 region: CASSEGTAANQPQHF. Here the CDR3 DNA reads TGTGCCAGCAGTGAAGGGACAGCAGCAAATCAGCCCCAGCATTTT.

This clonotype was picked up a small number of times. A far larger clone is one base from this, pointing to a likely read error. V gene TRBV7-6 combines with J gene TRBJ2-5; D gene unclear. V was trimmed by 2 bases and J by 5 bases, leaving 3 bases between them. CDR3 length: 11 residues. Germline CDR1 SGHVS, CDR2 FNYEAQ. The CDR3 nucleotides read TGTGCCAGCAGCTTATGTGAGACCCAGTACTTC. This encodes CASSLCETQYF.

This clonotype was seen at least ten times. The chain links TRBV7-9 to TRBJ1-1; no firm D call. Germline V gene lookup returns CDR1 SEHNR and CDR2 FQNEAQ (reference sequence). The CDR3 covers 13 residues. The V end was cut by 3 bases, the J end by 1 base, with 6 bases between. The CDR3 sequence: CASSFPENTEAFF. The CDR3 DNA reads as TGTGCCAGCAGCTTTCCAGAGAACACTGAAGCTTTCTTT.